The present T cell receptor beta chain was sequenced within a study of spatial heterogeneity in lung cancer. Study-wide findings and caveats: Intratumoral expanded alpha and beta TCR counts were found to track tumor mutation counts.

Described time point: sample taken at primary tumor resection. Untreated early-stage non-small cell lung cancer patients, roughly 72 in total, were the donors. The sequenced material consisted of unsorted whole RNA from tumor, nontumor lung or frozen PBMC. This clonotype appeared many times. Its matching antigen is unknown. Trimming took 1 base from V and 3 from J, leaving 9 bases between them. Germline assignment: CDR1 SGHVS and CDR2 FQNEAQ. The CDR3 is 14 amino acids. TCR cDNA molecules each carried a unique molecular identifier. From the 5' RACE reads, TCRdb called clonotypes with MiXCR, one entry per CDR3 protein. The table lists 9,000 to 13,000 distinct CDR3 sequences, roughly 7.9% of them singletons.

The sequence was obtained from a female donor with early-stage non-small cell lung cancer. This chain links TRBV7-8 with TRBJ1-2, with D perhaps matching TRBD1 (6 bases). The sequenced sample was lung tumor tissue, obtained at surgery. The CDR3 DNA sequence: TGTGCCAGCAGCTTAGTTCCAGGGGACTATGGCTACACCTTC. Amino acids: CASSLVPGDYGYTF.